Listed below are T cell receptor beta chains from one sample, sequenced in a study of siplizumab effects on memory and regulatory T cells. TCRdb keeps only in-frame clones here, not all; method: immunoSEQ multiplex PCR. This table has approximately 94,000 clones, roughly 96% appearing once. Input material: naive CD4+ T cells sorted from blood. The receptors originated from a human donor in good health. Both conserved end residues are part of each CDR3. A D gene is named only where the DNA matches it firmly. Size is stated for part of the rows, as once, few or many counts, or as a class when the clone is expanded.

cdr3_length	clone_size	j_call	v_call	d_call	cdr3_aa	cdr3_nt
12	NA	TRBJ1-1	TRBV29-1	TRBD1	CSGRTGGTEAFF	TGCAGCGGGCGAACAGGGGGAACTGAAGCTTTCTTT
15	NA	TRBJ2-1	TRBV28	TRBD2	CASSLGTSGDNEQFF	TGTGCCAGCAGTTTGGGGACTAGCGGCGACAATGAGCAGTTCTTC
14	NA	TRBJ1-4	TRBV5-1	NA	CASSSGRGAQKLFF	TGCGCCAGCAGCTCCGGTCGGGGGGCGCAGAAACTGTTTTTT
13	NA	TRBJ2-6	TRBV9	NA	CASSYTGANVLTF	TGTGCCAGCAGTTATACTGGGGCCAACGTCCTGACTTTC
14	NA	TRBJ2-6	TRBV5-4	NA	CASSVLVGANVLTF	TGTGCCAGCAGCGTATTGGTCGGGGCCAACGTCCTGACTTTC
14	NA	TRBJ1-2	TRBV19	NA	CASSMPGESYGYTF	TGTGCCAGTAGTATGCCAGGGGAGTCTTATGGCTACACCTTC
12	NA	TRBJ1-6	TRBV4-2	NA	CASSQVGSPLHF	TGTGCCAGCAGCCAAGTCGGGTCACCCCTCCACTTT
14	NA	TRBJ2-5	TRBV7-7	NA	CASSAPGKQETQYF	TGTGCCAGCAGCGCCCCGGGGAAGCAAGAGACCCAGTACTTC
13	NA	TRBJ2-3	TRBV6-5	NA	CASSYDVRDTQYF	TGTGCCAGCAGTTATGACGTCAGAGATACGCAGTATTTT
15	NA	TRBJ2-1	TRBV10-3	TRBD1	CAIRGQGAFYNEQFF	TGTGCCATCAGAGGACAGGGGGCCTTCTACAATGAGCAGTTCTTC
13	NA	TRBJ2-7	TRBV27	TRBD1	CASRDRNTYEQYF	TGTGCCAGCAGGGACAGGAACACCTACGAGCAGTACTTC
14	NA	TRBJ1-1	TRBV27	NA	CASSARGRNTEAFF	TGTGCCAGCAGTGCCCGAGGGAGGAACACTGAAGCTTTCTTT
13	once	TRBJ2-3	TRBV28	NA	CASSLFGTDTQYF	TGTGCCAGCAGTTTATTCGGAACAGATACGCAGTATTTT
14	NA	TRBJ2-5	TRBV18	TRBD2	CASSPGLALETQYF	TGTGCCAGCTCCCCCGGACTAGCTCTCGAGACCCAGTACTTC
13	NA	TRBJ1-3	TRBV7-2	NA	CASSLHQGNTIYF	TGTGCCAGCAGCTTACACCAGGGAAACACCATATATTTT
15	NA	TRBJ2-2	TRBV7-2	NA	CASSMGLINTGELFF	TGTGCCAGCAGCATGGGACTGATCAACACCGGGGAGCTGTTTTTT
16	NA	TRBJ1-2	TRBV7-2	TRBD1	CASSLGGTGSLHGYTF	TGTGCCAGCAGCTTAGGTGGGACAGGGTCCCTCCATGGCTACACCTTC
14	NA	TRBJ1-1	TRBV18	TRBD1	CASSPPGQFSEAFF	TGTGCCAGCTCACCACCGGGACAGTTCTCTGAAGCTTTCTTT
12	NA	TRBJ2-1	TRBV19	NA	CATTPLTVPAFF	TGTGCCACCACACCCCTGACAGTTCCGGCGTTCTTC
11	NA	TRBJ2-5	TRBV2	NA	CASKIQETQYF	TGTGCCAGCAAGATCCAAGAGACCCAGTACTTC
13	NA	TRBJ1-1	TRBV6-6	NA	CASRLNQGREAFF	TGTGCCAGCAGACTCAACCAAGGGAGGGAAGCTTTCTTT
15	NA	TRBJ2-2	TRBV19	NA	CASSMANLNTGELFF	TGTGCCAGTAGTATGGCCAATTTGAACACCGGGGAGCTGTTTTTT
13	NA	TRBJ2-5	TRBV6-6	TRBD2	CASSWRGEETQYF	TGTGCCAGCAGCTGGCGGGGGGAAGAGACCCAGTACTTC
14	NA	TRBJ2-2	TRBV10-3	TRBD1	CAIRGTGNTGELFF	TGTGCCATCAGGGGGACAGGGAACACCGGGGAGCTGTTTTTT
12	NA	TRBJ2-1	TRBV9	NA	CASSVEDNEQFF	TGTGCCAGCAGCGTAGAGGACAATGAGCAGTTCTTC
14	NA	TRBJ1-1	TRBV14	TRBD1	CASSRWTGNTEAFF	TGTGCCAGCAGCCGTTGGACAGGGAACACTGAAGCTTTCTTT
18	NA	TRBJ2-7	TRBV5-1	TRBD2	CASSSTSGITSFSYEQYF	TGCGCCAGCAGCTCGACTAGCGGGATAACTTCCTTTTCCTACGAGCAGTACTTC
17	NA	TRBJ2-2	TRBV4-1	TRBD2	CASSRASGGPNTGELFF	TGCGCCAGCAGCCGAGCTAGCGGGGGCCCTAACACCGGGGAGCTGTTTTTT
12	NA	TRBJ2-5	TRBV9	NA	CASSVGEETQYF	TGTGCCAGCAGCGTAGGAGAAGAGACCCAGTACTTC
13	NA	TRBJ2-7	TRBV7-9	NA	CASSSRSGLEQYF	TGTGCCAGCAGCTCCAGGTCGGGTTTGGAGCAGTACTTC
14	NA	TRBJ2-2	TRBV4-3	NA	CASSQEEGTGELFF	TGCGCCAGCAGCCAAGAAGAGGGCACCGGGGAGCTGTTTTTT
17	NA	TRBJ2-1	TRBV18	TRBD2	CASSPQGVLAGGPIRFF	TGTGCCAGCTCACCCCAGGGAGTTCTGGCGGGGGGGCCGATTCGGTTCTTC